The text below deals with one TCR beta chain. Its cognate antigen is unknown. This entry is derived from a study of beta chain features in type 1 diabetes. Study as a whole: Researchers looked at approximately 100,000,000 sorted cells across all samples. Findings of the study overall: Researchers caution that PCR might favor shorter templates, equally among patients and controls. More deletions and fewer insertions at VDJ junctions were found in patients with type 1 diabetes.

The CDR3 totals 12 residues. Trimming removed 1 base at V and 1 base at J, with 0 bases between. The germline CDR1 and CDR2 sequences are SGDLS and YYNGEE. Expressed TCRB transcripts were sequenced because the isolated RNA had all been reverse transcribed beforehand. Using immunoSEQ multiplex PCR, the repertoire was profiled, and TCRdb retains in-frame clones only, with some absent. The data contain 150,000 to 180,000 clones, over 8.5% of them singletons. Specimen: central memory CD4+ T cells from blood. The rearrangement links TRBV9 to TRBJ2-1; the D is unclear. This TCR derives from a man aged 18 to 30 in good health. CDR3: CASSVSYNEQFF. CDR3 nucleotides: TGTGCCAGCAGCGTATCCTACAATGAGCAGTTCTTC.